This T cell receptor beta chain was found in a study of cytomegalovirus exposure and HLA in healthy donors. Study-level background: Assignment to the Caucasian-associated ancestry cluster applied to about 80% of the approximately 420 genotyped donors.

This CDR3 is 13 amino acids long. Germline CDR1 and CDR2: SGHRS and YFSETQ. The V end was cut by 7 bases, the J end by 0 bases, with 7 bases between. Study outcomes and limitations: HLA alleles showed associations with some 15,000 TCR beta sequences in a later analysis, at a 0.05 false discovery rate. Highly shared sequence variants in one cluster were likely a sequencing artifact. An analysis done earlier found most TCR beta V segments productive about 87% or about 30% of the time.

The PCR was carried out with 60 Vbeta primers and 13 Jbeta primers. The table came from immunoSEQ multiplex PCR; TCRdb's copy has only in-frame clones and leaves some out. Among 100,000 to 150,000 clones, over 60% were seen once, and the ten largest hold 4.2%. Concerning this clone: Its antigen is still unknown.

V gene TRBV5-1 combines with J gene TRBJ2-2; D not certain. The TCR originated in a male donor in good health and CMV-seropositive. Sample: PBMCs. CDR3 amino acids: CASRGANTGELFF. In DNA form, the CDR3 reads TGCGCCAGCCGCGGCGCGAACACCGGGGAGCTGTTTTTT.